This note documents a single T cell receptor beta chain sequence. The method was immunoSEQ multiplex PCR; TCRdb's version includes in-frame clones alone and lacks a portion of them. The table records over 50,000 clones, 70% to 90% of them present only once. This sample stems from a study of technical replicates of blood from several donors. With 3 bases clipped from V and 6 bases from J, the junction kept 13 bases outside the gene matches. Germline V gene lookup returns CDR1 SGDLS and CDR2 YYNGEE. This CDR3 region has 17 residues. The sequencing sample was made of PBMCs. V is TRBV9 and J is TRBJ1-2, with 11 bases matching TRBD1. This clonotype was sampled from a human donor in good health. Some clones in this sample may be carry-over from other donors' samples. CDR3 in DNA: TGTGCCAGCAGCGGCCGGGACAGGGGGATAAAGGAGGATGGCTACACCTTC. It encodes CASSGRDRGIKEDGYTF.